This TCR beta chain was obtained from a study of blood T cell repertoires in COVID-19. Study information: PBMCs, B-cell-depleted T cells, or T cells provided the cDNA or gDNA that made up the material.

Regarding this clone: The same CDR3 also results from other DNA sequences found in this sample.

The V gene's germline CDR1 is MDHEN and CDR2 SYDVKM. This CDR3 contains 12 residues. The germline V and J ends were trimmed by 0 bases and 7 bases, with 4 bases remaining between them. Under the authors' procedure: Reference gene primers were amplified, and this amplification served to estimate nucleated cell counts. Produced via immunoSEQ multiplex PCR; TCRdb's table is partial and in-frame only. V, J and clone size are those of that table, while D and trimming were read from the DNA. The repertoire includes a few hundred thousand clones, around four fifths of them detected once, and 15% to 20% sits in the top ten.

Sequencing was carried out using peripheral blood. This chain uses TRBV28 with TRBJ1-5, with D hard to call. The receptor was isolated from a young man with active or convalescent COVID-19. The DNA for the CDR3 is TGTGCCAGCAGTTTATGGGGCCAGCCCCAGCATTTT. Translating it yields CASSLWGQPQHF.